This T cell receptor beta chain comes out of a study of beta chain features in type 1 diabetes. Study-wide points: An over-representation of cells with high TCR expression could result from cDNA sequencing. In these data, an HLA type influence on TCRB rearrangement remained unresolved. In patients and controls equally, PCR might favor templates that are shorter.

Regarding this clone: Its antigen is not identified.

Every participating donor gave one draw, a heparinised blood sample averaging approximately 110 mL. The whole isolated RNA underwent reverse transcription, so sequencing captured expressed TCRB transcripts. TCRdb's copy holds only in-frame clones and misses some; the assay was immunoSEQ multiplex PCR. The data contain nearly 250,000 clones, over 65% of them singletons. Germline V gene data show CDR1 as GTSNPN and CDR2 as SVGIG (reference sequence). Between the trimmed V and J ends, which lost 4 bases and 3 bases, there was a span of 6 bases. This CDR3 has 11 residues. The V and J genes are TRBV30 and TRBJ1-1; D remains ambiguous. Specimen: naive CD4+ T cells from blood. The source of this sequence is a man aged 25 to 45 in good health. The CDR3, as DNA: TGTGCCTGGACGGCAGACACTGAAGCTTTCTTT. Translated, it gives CAWTADTEAFF. Full variable domain (outside the CDR3, taken from reference TRBV30 and TRBJ1-1): SQTIHQWPATLVQPVGSPLSLECTVEGTSNPNLYWYRQAAGRGLQLLFYSVGIGQISSEVPQNLSASRPQDRQFILSSKKLLLSDSGFYLCAWTADTEAFFGQGTRLTVV.